These 21 T cell receptor beta chains were sequenced from one sample in a study of prognosis after radiotherapy for stage I lung cancer. From genomic DNA, two-round multiplex PCR was used to amplify TCR beta CDR3. Primers (each specific to one TRBV or TRBJ gene) were used in first-round PCR. One entry per CDR3 protein results from TCRdb running MiXCR on the multiplex PCR reads. This sample has about 26,000 distinct CDR3 sequences, with approximately 44% found just once. Sequenced here: PBMCs, sampled before or after stereotactic body radiation therapy (not recorded which). The source is a donor at least 50 years old with non-small cell lung cancer.

In the case of this clonotype: The likely explanation is a read error, given a far larger clone one base away. The chain carries TRBV11-2 and TRBJ2-4; D not certain. The J call may be wrong; the DNA end is better matched by TRBJ2-7. The CDR3 consists of 14 residues. Germline V gene sequence: CDR1 SGHAT, CDR2 FQNNGV. This CDR3 reads CDSSLTDATYEQYF. CDR3 DNA: TGTGACAGCAGCTTGACCGACGCCACCTACGAGCAGTACTTC.

The chain carries TRBV6-2 or TRBV6-3 and TRBJ1-6; TRBD1 is a possible D gene (5 bases). CDR3 length: 17 residues. V was clipped by 4 bases and J by 0 bases, with 13 bases between them. Germline CDR1 and CDR2: MNHEY and SVGEGT. Here the CDR3 DNA reads TGTGCCAGCAGTTGGGACCCCAGGAGCTCCTATAATTCACCCCTCCACTTT. Amino acid sequence: CASSWDPRSSYNSPLHF.

This chain joins TRBV19 and TRBJ2-2; maybe TRBD2 (5 bases). Trimming removed 7 bases at V and 5 bases at J, with 11 bases between. Germline V gene sequence: CDR1 LNHDA, CDR2 SQIVND (reference sequence). The CDR3 has 13 residues. The CDR3 reads CASTYTGTGELFF. Here the CDR3 DNA reads TGTGCCAGTACCTACACGGGGACCGGGGAGCTGTTTTTT.

As to this clonotype: This may stem from a read error, because a much larger clone lies one nucleotide away. The rearrangement joins TRBV6-5 to TRBJ2-6; unclear D gene. The ends were cut back, 4 bases at V and 2 bases at J, with 21 bases in the middle. Germline V lookup: CDR1 MNHEY, CDR2 SVGAGI. The CDR3 spans 19 residues. CDR3 residues: CASSSRGLVLGTGANVLTF. CDR3 bases: TGTGCCAGCAGTTCCCGCGGATTGGTCCTCGGTACTGGGGCCAACGTCCTGACTTTC.

This rearrangement joins TRBV11-2 to TRBJ1-4; TRBD1 matches 10 bases. The germline CDR1 and CDR2 sequences are SGHAT and FQNNGV. V gave up 3 bases and J gave up 10 bases; unmatched junction bases: 8. The CDR3 totals 15 residues. The CDR3 DNA is TGTGCCAGCAGCTTTCGCCGGGACAGGGGTGGAAAACTGTTTTTT. Translated: CASSFRRDRGGKLFF.

This clonotype appeared a few times. A read error may be the cause here, since a much bigger clone is one base away. This chain links TRBV20-1 with TRBJ2-3, with 8 bases that match TRBD2. Germline lookup yields CDR1 DFQATT and CDR2 SNEGSKA (reference sequence). This CDR3 region has 16 residues. The CDR3 is CSAKSAGVLHFDMQYF. CDR3 DNA sequence: TGCAGTGCCAAGTCAGCGGGAGTTTTACACTTTGATATGCAGTATTTT.

This clonotype has at least ten counts. The J gene is TRBJ2-3, the V gene TRBV19; D may match TRBD1 or TRBD2 (5 bases each). This CDR3 has 16 amino acids. V was shortened by 3 bases and J by 3 bases, with 16 bases between the two germline ends. In germline, CDR1 is LNHDA, CDR2 SQIVND (reference sequence). CDR3 in amino acids: CASSISQGSGTDTQYF. DNA for the CDR3: TGTGCCAGTAGTATTTCTCAGGGATCGGGAACAGATACGCAGTATTTT.

This clonotype has a count of ten or more. V is TRBV30 and J is TRBJ2-3, with D tentatively TRBD2 (5 bases). Germline CDR1 reads GTSNPN; CDR2 reads SVGIG (reference sequence). The CDR3 is 14 amino acids. Trimming stripped 4 bases from V and 6 bases from J, with 17 bases between. Written as DNA, the CDR3 is TGTGCCTGGACCCGCGCTTCTAGCCCCGATACGCAGTATTTT. It translates to CAWTRASSPDTQYF.

DNA of the CDR3: TGCAGTGCTGGTCTACTATCGTGGGTTTACAACAATGAGCAGTTCTTC. Protein: CSAGLLSWVYNNEQFF. The chain links TRBV20-1 to TRBJ2-1, with unresolved D. Germline V gives CDR1 DFQATT, CDR2 SNEGSKA (reference sequence). CDR3 length: 16 amino acids. V was pared by 5 bases and J by 5 bases, with 22 bases between.

This clonotype was detected ten times or more. The V call is TRBV20-1, the J call TRBJ2-1; D call uncertain. Germline V gene lookup returns CDR1 DFQATT and CDR2 SNEGSKA (reference sequence). The length of the CDR3 is 12 residues. Trimming left V 6 bases short and J 8 bases short, with 14 bases between. DNA for the CDR3: TGCAGTGCCACAGTAGGGCGTGATGAGCAGTTCTTC. This gives the protein CSATVGRDEQFF.

This clonotype was observed at least ten times. The chain joins TRBV5-1 to TRBJ1-4, with D maybe TRBD1 (6 bases). The germline CDR1 and CDR2 sequences are SGHRS and YFSETQ. The CDR3 spans 14 residues. With 0 bases removed from V and 8 bases from J, the gap between germline ends came to 11 bases. The CDR3 nucleotides read TGCGCCAGCAGCTTGGAGGGGGGACTCGAAAAACTGTTTTTT. Amino acid sequence: CASSLEGGLEKLFF.

Concerning this clonotype: This may arise from a read error, as a much more abundant clone is one base away. The chain has TRBV6-5 and TRBJ2-5; possibly TRBD1 for D (6 bases). Germline V gives CDR1 MNHEY, CDR2 SVGAGI. The germline V and J ends were trimmed by 4 bases and 3 bases, with 15 bases remaining between them. The CDR3 runs 15 residues. DNA of the CDR3: TGTGCCAGCAGTTCCGAGGGACATGGAGAAGAGACCCAGTACTTC. Residues: CASSSEGHGEETQYF.

On this clonotype: A read error is likely, as this CDR3 ends without the conserved phenylalanine or tryptophan. This sequence joins TRBV7-9 and TRBJ2-7, with unresolved D. Germline CDR1 and CDR2: SEHNR and FQNEAQ (reference sequence). V lost 7 bases to trimming and J lost 0 bases, with 4 bases between them. The CDR3 is 11 amino acids. The CDR3 protein is CASIFSYEQYL. CDR3 DNA sequence: TGTGCCAGCATCTTCTCCTACGAGCAGTACCTC.

Note on this clonotype: A read error is likely here: a far larger clone is one base away. The J gene is TRBJ2-3, the V gene TRBV11-2; TRBD2 is a possible D gene (6 bases). Germline loops: CDR1 SGHAT, CDR2 FQNNGV. This CDR3 is 14 amino acids long. Here the CDR3 reads CASKMEGNTDTQYF. CDR3 nucleotide sequence: TGCGCCAGCAAGATGGAGGGGAACACAGATACGCAGTATTTT.

A remark on this clonotype: Given a far larger clone just one base away, this is likely a sequencing read error. V gene TRBV7-8 combines with J gene TRBJ2-2, with TRBD2 as a possible D gene (5 bases). V lost 7 bases and J lost 6, with 18 bases in between. The CDR3 sequence is 15 residues long. The germline V gene has CDR1 SGHVS and CDR2 FQNEAQ. The CDR3 nucleotides read TGTGCCAGCATTCGTAGTCCGAGGGCCGCCGGGGAGCTGTTTTTT. Protein: CASIRSPRAAGELFF.

This clonotype was recorded a few times. Since a much larger clone is just one base distant, this may be a read error. The rearrangement links TRBV9 to TRBJ2-7, with D uncertain. The CDR3 covers 14 residues. V lost 4 bases and J 2 bases, leaving 13 bases between the germline ends. Germline CDR1 SGDLS, CDR2 YYNGEE. CDR3 residues: CASSFEALAYEQYF. CDR3 nucleotides: TGTGCCAGCAGCTTCGAGGCGCTCGCCTACGAGCAGTACTTC.

This clonotype has ten or more counts. The chain couples TRBV7-9 to TRBJ1-1; weak D call: TRBD1 (5 bases). Germline-derived CDR1 and CDR2 are SEHNR and FQNEAQ (reference sequence). The CDR3 extends over 13 amino acids. Trimming pared 8 bases from V and 3 bases from J, leaving 13 bases between. In DNA form, the CDR3 reads TGTGCCAGCCAATTGGGGGTTGACACTGAAGCTTTCTTT. Translation: CASQLGVDTEAFF.

This chain connects TRBV20-1 to TRBJ2-1; 7 bases are a match to TRBD2. Germline V gene data show CDR1 as DFQATT and CDR2 as SNEGSKA (reference sequence). CDR3 size: 14 residues. The V segment lost 6 bases and the J segment 5 bases; nucleotides outside the gene matches: 10. As DNA, the CDR3 is TGCAGTGCCCATCGACGGACTAGAAACAATGAGCAGTTCTTC. Translation: CSAHRRTRNNEQFF.

About this clonotype itself: A read error is the likely source, as a far larger clone sits one nucleotide away. CDR3 in DNA: TGTGCCAGCAACGCGGGACAGGGTAACACTGAAGCTTTCTTT. It yields the protein CASNAGQGNTEAFF. The chain joins TRBV7-9 to TRBJ1-1; 9 bases align to TRBD1. The V and J ends lost 7 bases and 2 bases, in that order; junction bases with no gene match: 5. The germline V gene encodes CDR1 SEHNR and CDR2 FQNEAQ (reference sequence). The CDR3 totals 14 residues.

This clonotype was observed many times. The chain is built from TRBV10-3 and TRBJ2-7, with D possibly TRBD2 on 6 matching bases. V lost 6 bases to trimming and J lost 1 base, with 16 bases between them. The length of the CDR3 is 15 residues. Germline CDR1 reads ENHRY; CDR2 reads SYGVKD. As DNA, the CDR3 is TGTGCCATCAGCCAACCGGGACTCCCATCCTACGAGCAGTACTTC. Amino acids: CAISQPGLPSYEQYF.

This clonotype showed up many times. This clone may be a read error of a much larger clone one base away. V is TRBV12-3 or TRBV12-4 and J is TRBJ1-2; perhaps TRBD1 as D (5 bases). CDR3 length: 13 residues. CDR3: CASSLGGNYGYAF. The CDR3 coding sequence is TGTGCCAGCAGTTTAGGGGGGAATTATGGCTACGCCTTC.